The T cell receptor beta chain under discussion was sequenced for a study of T cell repertoires in cytomegalovirus infection. About the study: Recently described HLA-C-restricted plus well-studied HLA-B-restricted CMV epitopes were used. Carrying CMV and the relevant HLA type showed in public TCR beta signatures.

TCRdb ran MiXCR on the reads and lists one entry per CDR3 protein. The table has nearly 700,000 distinct CDR3 sequences, around 31% seen once. About this clonotype: Its antigen is not known.

Study outcomes and limitations: Pooled public TCR beta family frequency picked out CMV carriers with the relevant HLA. The ex vivo response showed dominance by HLA-C-restricted CMV-specific TCR beta clonotypes.

Germline loops: CDR1 DFQATT, CDR2 SNEGSKA (reference sequence). CDR3 length equals 15 residues. Deletions cut 1 base from V and 4 bases from J, with 15 bases between. This chain uses TRBV20-1 with TRBJ2-3; possible D gene TRBD2, 5 bases. This material consisted of cultured PBMCs, taken from culture after CMV antigen stimulation. The sequence came from a human donor in good health (CMV status not recorded). Some clones in this sample may be carry-over from other donors' samples. This CDR3 reads CSARGLEAGADTQYF. Written as DNA, the CDR3 is TGCAGTGCTAGAGGTCTCGAGGCGGGTGCAGATACGCAGTATTTT.